These 32 T cell receptor beta chains share one sample of origin, sequenced in a study of radiotherapy plus CTLA-4 blockade in lung cancer. Clones were read by immunoSEQ multiplex PCR, and TCRdb kept only the in-frame ones, dropping some. The sample carries around 41,000 clones, around 70% recorded once. Material: peripheral blood, obtained from a patient treated with radiotherapy plus ipilimumab. These receptor sequences come from a human donor with non-small cell lung cancer who had a partial response to radiotherapy plus ipilimumab.

This chain links TRBV7-6 with TRBJ2-2; 10 bases agree with TRBD1. The trim removed 1 base at V and 5 bases at J, leaving 7 bases unmatched. Looked up from germline, CDR1 is SGHVS and CDR2 is FNYEAQ. CDR3 length: 17 residues. The CDR3 DNA reads as TGTGCCAGCAGCTTAGGCGGCGGGACAGGGGTAACCGGGGAGCTGTTTTTT. Residues: CASSLGGGTGVTGELFF.

In its sample, this clone was seen a few times. The V and J genes are TRBV5-4 and TRBJ1-4, with D uncertain. Germline CDR1 and CDR2: SGHNT and YYREEE (reference sequence). V lost 4 bases and J lost 7, with 14 bases in between. This CDR3 is 14 amino acids long. CDR3 region: CASSMTGTGEKLFF. For the CDR3, the DNA is TGTGCCAGCAGCATGACGGGAACGGGTGAAAAACTGTTTTTT.

This clone has ten or more counts. The rearrangement uses TRBV10-2 and TRBJ2-2, with a possible D match to TRBD2 (5 bases). Between the trimmed V and J ends, which lost 6 bases and 0 bases, there was a span of 8 bases. CDR1 and CDR2 from the germline V gene are WSHSY and SAAADI. This CDR3 region has 14 residues. CDR3 bases: TGCGCCAGCAGAACTAGAACGAACACCGGGGAGCTGTTTTTT. This encodes CASRTRTNTGELFF.

The chain links TRBV5-5 to TRBJ2-4; weak D call: TRBD2 (6 bases). Trimming took 4 bases from V and 1 from J, leaving 12 bases between them. Germline lookup yields CDR1 SGHKS and CDR2 YYEKEE (reference sequence). CDR3 size: 15 residues. The CDR3, as DNA: TGTGCCAGCAGCGTGGAGGGACTCGCCAAAAACATTCAGTACTTC. It encodes CASSVEGLAKNIQYF.

The chain combines TRBV6-6 with TRBJ2-1, with D possibly TRBD2 on 6 matching bases. The CDR3 has 15 amino acids. The V gene lost 0 bases and the J gene lost 0 bases, with 6 bases spanning the gap. CDR1 is MNHNY, CDR2 SVGAGI, per germline (reference sequence). The CDR3 coding sequence is TGTGCCAGCAGTTACTCGGGGGGCTCCTACAATGAGCAGTTCTTC. It is translated as CASSYSGGSYNEQFF.

CDR3 DNA: TGTGCCGTGGACAAGGCTATCCTCTATACGCAGTATTTT. Its translation is CAVDKAILYTQYF. The chain joins TRBV30 to TRBJ2-3, with D tentatively TRBD1 (5 bases). The V gene lost 8 bases and the J gene lost 7 bases, with 19 bases spanning the gap. The CDR3 is made up of 13 amino acids. Germline assignment: CDR1 GTSNPN and CDR2 SVGIG (reference sequence).

The V gene is TRBV2, the J gene TRBJ1-1; no clear D. The CDR3 is 12 amino acids. Trimming removed 10 bases from V and 4 bases from J, with 13 bases in between. The V gene's germline CDR1 is SNHLY and CDR2 FYNNEI. The CDR3 sequence: CATPTVSTEAFF. The CDR3 DNA follows: TGTGCCACCCCCACGGTAAGCACTGAAGCTTTCTTT.

The V call is TRBV25-1, the J call TRBJ1-2; D remains unclear. This CDR3 spans 17 amino acids. Germline V CDR1 and CDR2: MGHDK, SYGVNS. V shed 3 bases and J shed 4 bases, with 21 bases lying between them. CDR3 DNA: TGTGCCAGCAGTGATCTATCTGGGAGCGTTCTGGGCTATGGCTACACCTTC. It codes for CASSDLSGSVLGYGYTF.

This clone was detected only once. This sequence joins TRBV11-2 and TRBJ2-7; TRBD1 might be the D (6 bases). The CDR3 contains 13 residues. The V end lost 1 base, the J end lost 5 bases, and 9 bases lay between the germline ends. Germline-derived CDR1 and CDR2 are SGHAT and FQNNGV. In DNA form, the CDR3 reads TGTGCCAGCAGCTTAGGGGACAACCACGAGCAGTACTTC. This translates into CASSLGDNHEQYF.

The chain combines TRBV7-6 with TRBJ2-3, with TRBD2 matching over 12 bases. V lost 4 bases and J lost 6; bases outside the gene matches: 20. CDR1 and CDR2 from the germline V gene are SGHVS and FNYEAQ. The CDR3 extends over 20 amino acids. CDR3 coding DNA: TGTGCCAGCAGCTCACCCGGAGGGACTAGCGGGCGGGGCCCCAGGGATACGCAGTATTTT. Protein: CASSSPGGTSGRGPRDTQYF.

This clone came up a few times. The genes are TRBV7-9 and TRBJ2-4; a possible D gene is TRBD2 (5 bases). Trimming took off 5 bases at V and 15 bases at J, with 14 bases between the two ends. Germline V gene lookup returns CDR1 SEHNR and CDR2 FQNEAQ (reference sequence). The length of the CDR3 is 11 residues. This CDR3 reads CASSPGVERYF. For the CDR3, the DNA is TGTGCCAGCAGCCCCGGGGTCGAGAGGTACTTC.

The genes are TRBV5-4 and TRBJ2-7; D call uncertain. The CDR3 spans 17 residues. V gave up 0 bases and J gave up 3 bases, with 19 bases separating them. The germline V gene has CDR1 SGHNT and CDR2 YYREEE (reference sequence). CDR3 coding DNA: TGTGCCAGCAGCTTGGACAGCTCCCCCGGTATAGTCTACGAGCAGTACTTC. This encodes CASSLDSSPGIVYEQYF.

The V call is TRBV7-2, the J call TRBJ2-6, with TRBD1 matching over 7 bases. The germline CDR1 and CDR2 sequences are SGHTA and FQGNSA. The trim removed 10 bases at V and 0 bases at J, leaving 18 bases unmatched. The length of the CDR3 is 19 residues. CDR3 loop: CATRPDRAPKDSGANVLTF. CDR3 nucleotides: TGTGCCACCCGACCCGACAGGGCCCCAAAAGACTCTGGGGCCAACGTCCTGACTTTC. The variable domain in full, with the rest retrieved from reference TRBV7-2 and TRBJ2-6, is GAGVSQSPSNKVTEKGKDVELRCDPISGHTALYWYRQSLGQGLEFLIYFQGNSAPDKSGLPSDRFSAERTGGSVSTLTIQRTQQEDSAVYLCATRPDRAPKDSGANVLTFGAGSRLTVL.

CDR3 sequence reads: CASSPPGQLTDTQYF. The CDR3 nucleotides read TGTGCCAGCAGTCCTCCGGGACAGCTCACAGATACGCAGTATTTT. The V gene is TRBV6-5, the J gene TRBJ2-3; 7 bases map to TRBD1. In germline, CDR1 is MNHEY, CDR2 SVGAGI. The CDR3 length is 15 residues. V lost 5 bases to trimming and J lost 2 bases; unmatched junction nucleotides: 7.

The chain is built from TRBV30 and TRBJ2-5; TRBD2 might be the D (6 bases). The CDR3 length is 16 residues. V dropped 2 bases and J dropped 4 bases, with 20 bases sitting between them. Germline V CDR1 and CDR2: GTSNPN, SVGIG (reference sequence). The CDR3, as DNA: TGTGCCTGGAGTCCTACGGAGGGGCTCGTGGGAGAGACCCAGTACTTC. Translation: CAWSPTEGLVGETQYF.

The rearrangement links TRBV11-2 to TRBJ1-2, with D perhaps matching TRBD1 (5 bases). The CDR3 is made up of 13 amino acids. V lost 5 bases, J lost 1 base, and 8 bases lay in between. Germline values: CDR1 SGHAT, CDR2 FQNNGV. This CDR3 reads CASSQGYNYGYTF. CDR3 DNA: TGTGCCAGCAGCCAGGGATATAACTATGGCTACACCTTC.

CDR3: CASSSTFGQGNSPLHF. The CDR3 bases are TGTGCCAGCAGCTCCACCTTCGGGCAGGGAAATTCACCCCTCCACTTT. The J gene is TRBJ1-6, the V gene TRBV7-2; possible D gene TRBD1, 5 bases. CDR1 and CDR2 from the germline V gene are SGHTA and FQGNSA. Trimming pared 4 bases from V and 7 bases from J, leaving 17 bases between. This CDR3 region has 16 residues.

The genes are TRBV18 and TRBJ2-2; D may be TRBD1 (5 bases). There are 13 residues in the CDR3. CDR1 and CDR2 (germline): KGHSH, LQKENI. Trimming took off 1 base at V and 5 bases at J, with 5 bases between the two ends. In DNA, the CDR3 is TGTGCCAGCTCACCACAGGGGACCGGGGAGCTGTTTTTT. Translation: CASSPQGTGELFF.

This clone was seen at least ten times. The chain has TRBV5-8 and TRBJ2-5; possible D gene TRBD2, 7 bases. Trimming cost V 4 bases and J 5 bases, with 15 bases left between them. Per germline, CDR1 SGHTS and CDR2 YDEGEE. The CDR3 sequence is 14 residues long. The chain's CDR3 is CASSPGGGRETQYF. The CDR3, as DNA: TGTGCCAGCAGCCCGGGGGGCGGTAGGGAGACCCAGTACTTC. The entire variable domain, with the rest obtained from reference TRBV5-8 and TRBJ2-5, is as follows: EAGVTQSPTHLIKTRGQQATLRCSPISGHTSVYWYQQALGLGLQFLLWYDEGEERNRGNFPPRFSGRQFPNYSSELNVNALELEDSALYLCASSPGGGRETQYFGPGTRLLVL.

With respect to this clone: One end of the junction fails to match germline, which may point to a read error. J is TRBJ1-5 and V is TRBV6-1; D perhaps matches TRBD1 (5 bases). CDR1 and CDR2 (germline): MNHNS, SASEGT. The CDR3 is made up of 14 amino acids. CDR3 in amino acids: CASSDGASIQPQHF. As DNA, the CDR3 is TGTGCCAGCAGTGATGGGGCCAGCATTCAGCCCCAGCATTTT.

This sequence joins TRBV7-6 and TRBJ2-5, with 9 bases lining up with TRBD1. The germline gives CDR1 SGHVS, CDR2 FNYEAQ. There are 15 residues in the CDR3. V was clipped by 4 bases and J by 5 bases; unmatched bases: 8. CDR3 amino acids: CASSYIQGAGETQYF. The CDR3, as DNA: TGTGCCAGCAGCTATATACAGGGGGCGGGGGAGACCCAGTACTTC.

This clone showed up many times. This chain uses TRBV5-1 with TRBJ2-1, with 8 bases identical to TRBD2. V gave up 3 bases and J gave up 8 bases; unmatched junction bases: 7. The CDR3 covers 14 residues. CDR1 is SGHRS, CDR2 YFSETQ, per germline. DNA for the CDR3: TGCGCCAGCAGCTACAGCGGGAGAAGTTATGAGCAGTTCTTC. This sequence encodes CASSYSGRSYEQFF.

This clone occurred a few times. The V and J genes are TRBV6-1 and TRBJ2-1; the D gene is possibly TRBD2 (5 bases). Germline V gene data show CDR1 as MNHNS and CDR2 as SASEGT. V lost 7 bases and J lost 6, with 19 bases in between. There are 15 residues in the CDR3. CDR3 loop: CASTPAGMMGNEQFF. As DNA, the CDR3 is TGTGCCAGCACCCCGGCCGGGATGATGGGCAATGAGCAGTTCTTC.

The chain recombines TRBV29-1 with TRBJ2-3; D ambiguous. V gave up 5 bases and J gave up 0 bases, with 9 bases separating them. The CDR3 totals 13 residues. The germline V gene encodes CDR1 SQVTM and CDR2 ANQGSEA. In DNA form, the CDR3 reads TGCAGCGTTACGCGGCTTAGCACAGATACGCAGTATTTT. This translates into CSVTRLSTDTQYF.

The chain couples TRBV27 to TRBJ2-7; a possible D gene is TRBD2 (6 bases). CDR1 is MNHEY and CDR2 is SMNVEV in the germline V gene (reference sequence). The CDR3 totals 13 residues. Trimming left V 8 bases short and J 2 bases short, with 13 bases between. The CDR3 region has the DNA TGTGCCAGCTCCGGGGGACCTACCTACGAGCAGTACTTC. Protein sequence: CASSGGPTYEQYF.

This clone appeared once. The rearrangement uses TRBV30 and TRBJ2-1; TRBD2 matches 13 bases. The V segment lost 0 bases and the J segment 0 bases; nucleotides outside the gene matches: 11. From germline, CDR1 is GTSNPN and CDR2 SVGIG (reference sequence). The CDR3 extends over 20 amino acids. The CDR3 loop reads CAWSVLELAGGGSSYNEQFF. CDR3 sequence (DNA): TGTGCCTGGAGTGTACTAGAACTAGCGGGAGGGGGAAGCTCCTACAATGAGCAGTTCTTC.

The chain combines TRBV6-6 with TRBJ1-5; D not resolved. Deletions cut 2 bases from V and 13 bases from J, with 12 bases between. Germline-derived CDR1 and CDR2 are MNHNY and SVGAGI (reference sequence). The CDR3 length is 12 residues. CDR3 loop: CASSYLEGGQHF. In nucleotides, the CDR3 is TGTGCCAGCAGTTACCTGGAAGGAGGTCAGCATTTT.

The rearrangement joins TRBV7-9 to TRBJ1-4, with unresolved D. Germline lookup yields CDR1 SEHNR and CDR2 FQNEAQ (reference sequence). This CDR3 is built from 15 residues. The germline V and J ends were trimmed by 4 bases and 4 bases, with 13 bases remaining between them. The CDR3 region has the DNA TGTGCCAGCAGCTCTGGAGGTGCTCTTAATGAAAAACTGTTTTTT. Encoded protein: CASSSGGALNEKLFF.

V is TRBV5-1 and J is TRBJ1-1; 7 positions agree with TRBD1. V gave up 4 bases and J gave up 6 bases; unmatched junction bases: 9. The CDR3 has 14 residues. Germline CDR1 and CDR2: SGHRS and YFSETQ. The CDR3, as DNA: TGCGCCAGCAGCCCCAGGGGGGAAGGCGCTGAAGCTTTCTTT. It encodes CASSPRGEGAEAFF.

This chain joins TRBV6-6 and TRBJ1-2, with D unresolved. V was trimmed by 7 bases and J by 5 bases, leaving 14 bases between them. Per germline, CDR1 MNHNY and CDR2 SVGAGI (reference sequence). CDR3 length equals 13 residues. CDR3 sequence (DNA): TGTGCCAGCACCCTGGAGGAGGGTTATGGCTACACCTTC. Protein sequence: CASTLEEGYGYTF.

This clone was counted a few times. J is TRBJ2-7 and V is TRBV29-1, with D possibly matching TRBD1 (6 bases). CDR3 length: 14 amino acids. Germline V lookup: CDR1 SQVTM, CDR2 ANQGSEA. Trimming removed 3 bases from V and 2 bases from J, with 14 bases in between. The CDR3 DNA reads as TGCAGCGTTGATCCTACAGGGTTAGCCTACGAGCAGTACTTC. It yields the protein CSVDPTGLAYEQYF.

The chain links TRBV5-1 to TRBJ1-1; the match to TRBD1 covers 8 bases. CDR3 length: 14 amino acids. The germline CDR1 and CDR2 sequences are SGHRS and YFSETQ. J was trimmed by 1 base and V by 4 bases; bases with no gene match: 3. CDR3 protein: CASSLGQENTEAFF. The CDR3 DNA reads TGCGCCAGCAGCCTGGGACAGGAGAACACTGAAGCTTTCTTT.